Listed here is a single TCR beta chain. This sample was taken from a study of siplizumab effects on memory and regulatory T cells. The table came from immunoSEQ multiplex PCR; TCRdb's copy has only in-frame clones and leaves some out. The table records approximately 82,000 clones, 80% to 90% of them present only once. The V gene lost 6 bases and the J gene lost 2 bases, with 10 bases spanning the gap. Looked up from germline, CDR1 is MNHEY and CDR2 is SVGAGI. The CDR3 sequence is 13 residues long. The chain couples TRBV6-5 to TRBJ1-1; D might be TRBD1 (6 bases). Material: Tregs sorted from blood. The receptor's source is a human donor in good health. The CDR3 DNA follows: TGTGCCAGCAGCCGTGGGGGCAACACTGAAGCTTTCTTT. Translation: CASSRGGNTEAFF.